These 18 T cell receptor beta chains originate from one sample sequenced in a study of beta chain features in type 1 diabetes. Expressed TCRB transcripts were sequenced after all isolated RNA was converted to cDNA. The protocol was immunoSEQ multiplex PCR, while the TCRdb copy is restricted to in-frame clones and leaves out a portion. The sample lists about 930,000 clones, 15% to 20% occurring once. The specimen was naive CD4+ T cells from blood. Receptors were obtained from a woman aged 18-29 years in good health.

V gene TRBV11-2 combines with J gene TRBJ2-3, with TRBD2 matching over 8 bases. The CDR3 sequence is 16 residues long. V shed 1 base, J shed 1 base, and the junction held 4 bases outside the gene matches. The germline V gene encodes CDR1 SGHAT and CDR2 FQNNGV. As DNA, the CDR3 is TGTGCCAGCAGCTTAGTCAGCGGGAGTGGCACAGATACGCAGTATTTT. It yields the protein CASSLVSGSGTDTQYF.

This clone has just a few counts. CDR3 nucleotides: TGTGCCAGCAGCCCCGGGACAGGGGCCTTCTCTGGGGCCAACGTCCTGACTTTC. It is translated as CASSPGTGAFSGANVLTF. This chain joins TRBV7-9 and TRBJ2-6; 10 positions match TRBD1. This CDR3 comprises 18 residues. CDR1 is SEHNR, CDR2 FQNEAQ, per germline (reference sequence). The V segment lost 5 bases and the J segment 0 bases; nucleotides outside the gene matches: 7.

Turning to this clone: The same CDR3 also results from other DNA sequences found in this sample. This chain uses TRBV28 with TRBJ2-2; no clear D gene. The V gene's germline CDR1 is MDHEN and CDR2 SYDVKM. V was cut by 6 bases and J by 2 bases, with 4 bases left in between. The CDR3 covers 12 residues. The CDR3 protein is CASSENTGELFF. The CDR3 nucleotides are TGTGCCAGCAGCGAAAACACCGGGGAGCTGTTTTTT.

This clone has only a few counts. This CDR3 is also generated by other DNA sequences in the sample. The V gene is TRBV7-2, the J gene TRBJ2-1, with TRBD2 matching over 8 bases. Trimming at V came to 1 base and at J to 3 bases, leaving 2 bases not matched to a gene. CDR1 SGHTA and CDR2 FQGNSA come from the germline V gene. The CDR3 length is 15 residues. CDR3 bases: TGTGCCAGCAGCTTAGGGACTAGCAGCTACAATGAGCAGTTCTTC. Translating gives CASSLGTSSYNEQFF.

The V call is TRBV6-5, the J call TRBJ2-7, with 8 bases aligning to TRBD1. With V trimmed by 4 bases and J by 7 bases, 9 bases remained unmatched. Germline V gene data show CDR1 as MNHEY and CDR2 as SVGAGI. This CDR3 is built from 14 residues. CDR3 nucleotides: TGTGCCAGCAGTTTGGGACAGGAGTACAAGGAGCAGTACTTC. Residues: CASSLGQEYKEQYF.

The gene calls are TRBV29-1 and TRBJ1-1; no reliable D call. CDR3 length: 14 residues. The V gene's germline CDR1 is SQVTM and CDR2 ANQGSEA. V gave up 5 bases and J gave up 4 bases, with 17 bases separating them. As DNA, the CDR3 is TGCAGCGTTTCTTCTTTGTACGCGGGCACTGAAGCTTTCTTT. It translates to CSVSSLYAGTEAFF.

A remark on this clone: The sample has other DNA sequences that encode this CDR3 too. J is TRBJ1-1 and V is TRBV7-2; 7 nucleotides align to TRBD1. This CDR3 is built from 14 residues. With V trimmed by 5 bases and J by 6 bases, 9 bases remained unmatched. Germline CDR1 is SGHTA and CDR2 is FQGNSA. This chain's CDR3 is CASSARTGAAEAFF. The CDR3 coding sequence is TGTGCCAGCAGCGCCAGGACAGGCGCCGCTGAAGCTTTCTTT.

The V and J genes are TRBV11-3 and TRBJ2-1; TRBD1 aligns across 7 bases. CDR1 is SGHNT and CDR2 is YENEEA in the germline V gene. V lost 4 bases to trimming and J lost 7 bases; unmatched junction nucleotides: 1. This CDR3 is 12 amino acids long. The CDR3 sequence is CASSSTGNEQFF. CDR3 bases: TGTGCCAGCAGCTCGACAGGGAATGAGCAGTTCTTC.

This clone was counted between two and nine times. This chain joins TRBV5-1 and TRBJ2-5; 13 bases align to TRBD2. Germline V CDR1 and CDR2: SGHRS, YFSETQ. With 4 bases clipped from V and 1 base from J, the junction kept 4 bases outside the gene matches. This CDR3 comprises 16 residues. CDR3 residues: CASSPTSGRAQETQYF. The CDR3 bases are TGCGCCAGCAGCCCCACTAGCGGGAGGGCCCAAGAGACCCAGTACTTC.

The chain has TRBV18 and TRBJ2-1; D is undetermined. Germline V gene sequence: CDR1 KGHSH, CDR2 LQKENI. The CDR3 contains 16 residues. V lost 2 bases to trimming and J lost 7 bases, with 18 bases between them. The CDR3 DNA reads TGTGCCAGCTCACCAGGGCCCCTCGTTTTGCGGAATGAGCAGTTCTTC. Its protein product is CASSPGPLVLRNEQFF. The full variable domain, completed using reference TRBV18 and TRBJ2-1, is NAGVMQNPRHLVRRRGQEARLRCSPMKGHSHVYWYRQLPEEGLKFMVYLQKENIIDESGMPKERFSAEFPKEGPSILRIQQVVRGDSAAYFCASSPGPLVLRNEQFFGPGTRLTVL.

The chain links TRBV5-1 to TRBJ2-7, with a possible D match to TRBD2 (5 bases). The germline CDR1 and CDR2 sequences are SGHRS and YFSETQ. This CDR3 contains 16 residues. The V end lost 1 base, the J end lost 0 bases, and 14 bases lay between the germline ends. CDR3 protein: CASSLSTGIRSYEQYF. The CDR3 region has the DNA TGCGCCAGCAGCTTGTCTACCGGGATTCGCTCCTACGAGCAGTACTTC.

The chain carries TRBV6-6 and TRBJ2-1; D may be TRBD1 (6 bases). Germline V gene lookup returns CDR1 MNHNY and CDR2 SVGAGI (reference sequence). The CDR3 loop spans 15 amino acids. V lost 2 bases and J lost 4, with 12 bases in between. The CDR3 spells CASSYPLRGYNEQFF. The CDR3 region has the DNA TGTGCCAGCAGTTACCCCCTTAGGGGGTACAATGAGCAGTTCTTC.

In this sample, this clone turned up a few times. The genes are TRBV6-5 and TRBJ2-1; D possibly corresponds to TRBD2 (5 bases). The CDR3 length is 15 residues. Germline V CDR1 and CDR2: MNHEY, SVGAGI. Trimming took 8 bases from V and 0 from J, leaving 14 bases between them. CDR3 bases: TGTGCCAGCGGGAGACACGCGAGCTCCTACAATGAGCAGTTCTTC. Protein: CASGRHASSYNEQFF.

DNA for the CDR3: TGCAGCGGTTTCGGACAAGAGACCCAGTACTTC. Translated: CSGFGQETQYF. The V and J genes are TRBV20-1 and TRBJ2-5, with D unresolved. The CDR3 contains 11 residues. Per the germline V gene, CDR1 is DFQATT and CDR2 is SNEGSKA (reference sequence).

This clone has just a few counts. The J gene is TRBJ2-7, the V gene TRBV10-3, with 8 bases identical to TRBD1. The CDR3 spans 15 residues. CDR1 and CDR2 (germline): ENHRY, SYGVKD. With V trimmed by 6 bases and J by 5 bases, 12 bases remained unmatched. This chain's CDR3 is CAISRTTGESNEQYF. CDR3 DNA: TGTGCCATCAGCAGGACGACAGGGGAGTCCAACGAGCAGTACTTC.

A few counts support this clone. The chain is built from TRBV6-5 and TRBJ2-1; 9 positions agree with TRBD1. Germline V CDR1 and CDR2: MNHEY, SVGAGI. The CDR3 is 13 amino acids. After removal of 6 bases from V and 10 bases from J, the junction contained 7 bases not matched to a gene. The CDR3 nucleotides are TGTGCCAGCAGGAAGACAGGGGGTTACGAGCAGTTCTTC. It yields the protein CASRKTGGYEQFF.

The rearrangement links TRBV18 to TRBJ2-3, with 8 bases aligning to TRBD2. CDR1 KGHSH and CDR2 LQKENI come from the germline V gene. V shed 3 bases and J 3 bases; nucleotides not matched to a gene: 8. This CDR3 spans 16 amino acids. This CDR3 reads CASSPVAGMGTDTQYF. The CDR3 region has the DNA TGTGCCAGCTCACCTGTAGCGGGAATGGGTACAGATACGCAGTATTTT.

The gene calls are TRBV4-2 and TRBJ2-1; the match to TRBD2 covers 12 bases. The CDR3 sequence is 16 residues long. Germline CDR1 reads LGHNA; CDR2 reads YNFKEQ. Germline trimming cut 3 bases from V and 4 bases from J; bases unmatched to any gene: 4. CDR3 coding DNA: TGTGCCAGCAGCCACTCGACTAGCGGGAGTTACAATGAGCAGTTCTTC. As protein: CASSHSTSGSYNEQFF.